This is a list of T cell receptor beta chains from one sample in a study of T cells in Graves' hyperthyroidism and ophthalmopathy. TCRdb re-called the multiplex PCR reads through MiXCR, storing one row per CDR3 protein. The table records about 420,000 distinct CDR3 sequences, 15% to 17% of them present only once. The sample taken for sequencing was blood. The receptors were gathered from a woman aged 18-30 years with Graves' hyperthyroidism. The CDR3 runs from the conserved cysteine through the conserved F or W. A D gene is named only where the DNA matches it firmly. Rows give clone size only sometimes, using once, few, many, or a class for an expanded clone.

CDR3 DNA	CDR3 protein	V gene	J gene	clone size	D gene
TGCAGTGCTTTGGCCGGGAGCGGGGGGCAGGCAGATACGCAGTATTTT	CSALAGSGGQADTQYF	TRBV20-1	TRBJ2-3	.	TRBD2
TGTGCCAGCAGCTTGGGGCCGGGTAGTAGAAATCAGCCCCAGCATTTT	CASSLGPGSRNQPQHF	TRBV5-6	TRBJ1-5	few	.
TGTGCCAGCAGTTTTCACAGCGGGAGGAGGGTCGAGCAGTACTTC	CASSFHSGRRVEQYF	TRBV28	TRBJ2-7	many	TRBD2
TGCAGTGCTAGAGCGATGGCTAGCGGGAGGTCCAATGAGCAGTTCTTC	CSARAMASGRSNEQFF	TRBV20-1	TRBJ2-1	.	TRBD2
TGTGCCAGCAGTTCGCTTAAGGGGAGCGGCACTGAAGCTTTCTTT	CASSSLKGSGTEAFF	TRBV6-1	TRBJ1-1	many	.
TGCAGTGCTAGAGGGGTAGCATACAATGAGCAGTTCTTC	CSARGVAYNEQFF	TRBV20-1	TRBJ2-1	few	.
TGTGCCAGCTCGGAACAGGGGCCTGTGAACACTGAAGCTTTCTTT	CASSEQGPVNTEAFF	TRBV18	TRBJ1-1	.	TRBD1
TGTGCCAGCAGTGAAGCGCTAGGGAGGCAGTACTTC	CASSEALGRQYF	TRBV2	TRBJ2-7	many	.
TGTGCCAGTAGTATCGACAGGGGTTGGAACACTGAAGCTTTCTTT	CASSIDRGWNTEAFF	TRBV19	TRBJ1-1	.	TRBD1
TGCGCCAGCAGCTTGGGGGGGGGGTTTTACGAGCAGTACTTC	CASSLGGGFYEQYF	TRBV5-1	TRBJ2-7	few	TRBD2
TGTGCCAGCAGCGTAGAGGAAGGGGGGCTAGCGGGTTACAATGAGCAGTTCTTC	CASSVEEGGLAGYNEQFF	TRBV9	TRBJ2-1	.	TRBD2
TGTGCCAGCAGCCCCCCGCAACCCGACGAAAACTCCTACGAGCAGTACTTC	CASSPPQPDENSYEQYF	TRBV4-2	TRBJ2-7	few	.
TGCAGTGCTAGAGATCTGGCGGGAGGGTCCGGGGAGCTGTTTTTT	CSARDLAGGSGELFF	TRBV20-1	TRBJ2-2	.	TRBD2
TGCAGTGCTAGGAAGTTCCGGGACAGGGTTAGAAATGAGCAGTTCTTC	CSARKFRDRVRNEQFF	TRBV20-1	TRBJ2-1	few	TRBD1
TGTGCCAGCAGCCCCGGTGGACAGGGAATGGTCTACGAGCAGTACTTC	CASSPGGQGMVYEQYF	TRBV3-1	TRBJ2-7	many	TRBD1
TGTGCCAGCAGTTTAGACCTTTTGAACACTGAAGCTTTCTTT	CASSLDLLNTEAFF	TRBV12-3/TRBV12-4	TRBJ1-1	many	.
TGTGCCAGCAGAGGGGGGGCGTGGGGCGAGCAGTACTTC	CASRGGAWGEQYF	TRBV12-3/TRBV12-4	TRBJ2-7	few	.
TGTGCCAGCAGTTACCAAGAGCTGAACACTGAAGCTTTCTTT	CASSYQELNTEAFF	TRBV6-6	TRBJ1-1	many	.
TGTGCCAGCAGCTTAGCGCTGTCGAGAAGCACAGATACGCAGTATTTT	CASSLALSRSTDTQYF	TRBV7-2	TRBJ2-3	many	.
TGTGCCAGCAGTGAACACCGAGGATTGGGGCCCTCCTACGAGCAGTACTTC	CASSEHRGLGPSYEQYF	TRBV6-1	TRBJ2-7	many	.
TGTGCCAGCGGCGACCACTATGGCTACACCTTC	CASGDHYGYTF	TRBV2	TRBJ1-2	many	.
TGTGCCAGCAGTGGAGGAACAGGGAGTTGGTACACTGAAGCTTTCTTT	CASSGGTGSWYTEAFF	TRBV25-1	TRBJ1-1	many	.
TGCAGTGCTAGTGGACAGGCTAACTATGGCTACACCTTC	CSASGQANYGYTF	TRBV20-1	TRBJ1-2	few	TRBD1
TGTGCCAGCAGCCAATCGGGGGTGAACACTGGAGCTTTCTTT	CASSQSGVNTGAFF	TRBV27	TRBJ1-1	.	.
TGTGCCAGCAAGGCGCCGTGGCACTTGAACACTGAAGCTTTCTTT	CASKAPWHLNTEAFF	TRBV6-1	TRBJ1-1	.	.
TGTGCCAGCAGCCGGGGGGACAGACGGTTCACTGAAGCTTTCTTT	CASSRGDRRFTEAFF	TRBV12-3/TRBV12-4	TRBJ1-1	many	TRBD1
TGTGCCAGCAGCCCAATACAGGGAAAGTACAATGAGCAGTTCTTC	CASSPIQGKYNEQFF	TRBV7-9	TRBJ2-1	many	.
TGTGCCAGCAGTTTAAATGAGGCGGGGGGCGTGCCCCAGCATTTT	CASSLNEAGGVPQHF	TRBV28	TRBJ1-5	.	.